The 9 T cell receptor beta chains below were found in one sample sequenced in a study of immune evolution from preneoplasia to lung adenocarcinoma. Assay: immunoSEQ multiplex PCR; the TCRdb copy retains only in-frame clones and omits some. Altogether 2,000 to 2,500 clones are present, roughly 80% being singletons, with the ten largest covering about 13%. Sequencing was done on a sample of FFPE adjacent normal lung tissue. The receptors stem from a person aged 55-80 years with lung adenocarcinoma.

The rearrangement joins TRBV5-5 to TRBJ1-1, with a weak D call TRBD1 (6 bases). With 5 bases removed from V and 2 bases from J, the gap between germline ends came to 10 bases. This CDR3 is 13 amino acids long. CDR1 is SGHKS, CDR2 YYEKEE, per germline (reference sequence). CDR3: CASSWDTNTEAFF. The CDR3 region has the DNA TGTGCCAGCAGTTGGGACACAAACACTGAAGCTTTCTTT.

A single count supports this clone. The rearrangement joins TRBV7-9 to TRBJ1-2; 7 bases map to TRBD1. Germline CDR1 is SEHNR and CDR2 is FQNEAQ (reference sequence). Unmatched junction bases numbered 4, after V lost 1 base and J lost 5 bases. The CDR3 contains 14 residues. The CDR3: CASSLDAGGYGYTF. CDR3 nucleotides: TGTGCCAGCAGCTTAGATGCAGGGGGGTATGGCTACACCTTC.

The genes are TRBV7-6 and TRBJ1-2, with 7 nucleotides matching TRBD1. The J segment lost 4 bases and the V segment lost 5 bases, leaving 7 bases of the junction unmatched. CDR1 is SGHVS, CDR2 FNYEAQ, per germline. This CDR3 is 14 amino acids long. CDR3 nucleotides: TGTGCCAGCAGCCCACTAGACAGGGTCTATGGCTACACCTTC. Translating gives CASSPLDRVYGYTF.

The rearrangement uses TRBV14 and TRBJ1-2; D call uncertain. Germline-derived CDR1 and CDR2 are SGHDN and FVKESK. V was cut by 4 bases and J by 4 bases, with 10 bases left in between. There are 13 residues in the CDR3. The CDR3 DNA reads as TGTGCCAGCAGCCGAGAATTTTTCTATGGCTACACCTTC. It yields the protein CASSREFFYGYTF.

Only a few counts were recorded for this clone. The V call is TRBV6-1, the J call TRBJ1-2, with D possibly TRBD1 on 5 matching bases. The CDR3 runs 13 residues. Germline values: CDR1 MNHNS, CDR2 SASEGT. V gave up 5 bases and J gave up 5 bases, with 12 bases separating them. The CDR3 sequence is CASSPRDSYGYTF. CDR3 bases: TGTGCCAGCAGTCCCCGGGACTCGTATGGCTACACCTTC.

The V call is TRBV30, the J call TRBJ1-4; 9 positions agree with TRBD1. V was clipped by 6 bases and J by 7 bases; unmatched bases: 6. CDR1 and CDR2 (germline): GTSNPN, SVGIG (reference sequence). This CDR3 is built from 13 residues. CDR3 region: CACAGTGSEKLFF. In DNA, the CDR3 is TGTGCCTGCGCCGGGACAGGGAGTGAAAAACTGTTTTTT.

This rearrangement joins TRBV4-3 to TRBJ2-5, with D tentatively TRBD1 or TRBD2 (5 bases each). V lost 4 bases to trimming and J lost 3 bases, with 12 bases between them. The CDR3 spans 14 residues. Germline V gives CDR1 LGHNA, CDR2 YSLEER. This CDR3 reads CASSLGTAEETQYF. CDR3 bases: TGCGCCAGCAGCCTAGGGACGGCCGAAGAGACCCAGTACTTC.

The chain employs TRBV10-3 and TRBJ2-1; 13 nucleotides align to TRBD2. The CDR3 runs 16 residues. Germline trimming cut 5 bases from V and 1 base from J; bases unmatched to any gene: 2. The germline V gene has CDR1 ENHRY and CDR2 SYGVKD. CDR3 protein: CAISWTSGGSYNEQFF. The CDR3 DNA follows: TGTGCCATCAGTTGGACTAGCGGGGGTTCCTACAATGAGCAGTTCTTC.

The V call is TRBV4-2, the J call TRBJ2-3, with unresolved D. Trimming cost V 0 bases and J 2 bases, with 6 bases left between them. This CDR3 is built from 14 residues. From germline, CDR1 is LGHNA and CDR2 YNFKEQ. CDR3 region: CASSQEWDTDTQYF. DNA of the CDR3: TGTGCCAGCAGCCAAGAGTGGGACACAGATACGCAGTATTTT.